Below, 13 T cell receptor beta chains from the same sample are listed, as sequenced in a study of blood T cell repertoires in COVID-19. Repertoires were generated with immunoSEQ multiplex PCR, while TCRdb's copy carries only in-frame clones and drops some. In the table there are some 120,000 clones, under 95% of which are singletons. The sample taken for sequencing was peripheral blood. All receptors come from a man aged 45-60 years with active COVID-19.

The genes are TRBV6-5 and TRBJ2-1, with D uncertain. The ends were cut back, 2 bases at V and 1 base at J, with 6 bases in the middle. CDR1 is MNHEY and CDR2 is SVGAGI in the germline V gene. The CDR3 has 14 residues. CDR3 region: CASSYAGSYNEQFF. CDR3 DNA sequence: TGTGCCAGCAGTTACGCAGGTTCCTACAATGAGCAGTTCTTC.

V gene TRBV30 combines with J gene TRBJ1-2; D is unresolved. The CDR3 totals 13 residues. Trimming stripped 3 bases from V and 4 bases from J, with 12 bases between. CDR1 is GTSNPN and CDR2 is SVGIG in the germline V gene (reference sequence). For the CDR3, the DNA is TGTGCCTGGAGCGCCGGGAATTTCTATGGCTACACCTTC. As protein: CAWSAGNFYGYTF.

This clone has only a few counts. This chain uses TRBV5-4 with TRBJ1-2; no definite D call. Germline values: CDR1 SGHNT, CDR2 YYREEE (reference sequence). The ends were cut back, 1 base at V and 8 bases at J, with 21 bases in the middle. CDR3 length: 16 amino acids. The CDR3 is CASSLMDGPPTRGYTF. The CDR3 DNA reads TGTGCCAGCAGCTTGATGGACGGCCCTCCAACTAGAGGCTACACCTTC.

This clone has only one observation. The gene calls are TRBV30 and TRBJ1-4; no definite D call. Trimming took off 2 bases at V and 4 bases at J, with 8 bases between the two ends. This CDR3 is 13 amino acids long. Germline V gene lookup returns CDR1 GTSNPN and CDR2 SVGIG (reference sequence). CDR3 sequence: CAWSTQNNEKLFF. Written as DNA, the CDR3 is TGTGCCTGGAGTACACAGAATAATGAAAAACTGTTTTTT. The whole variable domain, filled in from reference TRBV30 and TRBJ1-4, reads SQTIHQWPATLVQPVGSPLSLECTVEGTSNPNLYWYRQAAGRGLQLLFYSVGIGQISSEVPQNLSASRPQDRQFILSSKKLLLSDSGFYLCAWSTQNNEKLFFGSGTQLSVL.

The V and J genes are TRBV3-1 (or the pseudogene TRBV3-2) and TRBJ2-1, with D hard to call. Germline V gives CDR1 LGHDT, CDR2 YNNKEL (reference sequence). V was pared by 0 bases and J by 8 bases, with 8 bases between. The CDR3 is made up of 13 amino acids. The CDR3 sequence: CASSQDWQDEQFF. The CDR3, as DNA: TGTGCCAGCAGCCAAGATTGGCAGGATGAGCAGTTCTTC.

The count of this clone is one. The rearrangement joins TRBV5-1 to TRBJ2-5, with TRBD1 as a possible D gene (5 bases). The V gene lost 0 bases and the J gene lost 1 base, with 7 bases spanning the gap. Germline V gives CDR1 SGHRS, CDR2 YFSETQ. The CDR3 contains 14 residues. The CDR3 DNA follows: TGCGCCAGCAGCTTGGTGGGGCGCCAAGAGACCCAGTACTTC. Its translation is CASSLVGRQETQYF. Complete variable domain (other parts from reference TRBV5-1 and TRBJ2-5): KAGVTQTPRYLIKTRGQQVTLSCSPISGHRSVSWYQQTPGQGLQFLFEYFSETQRNKGNFPGRFSGRQFSNSRSEMNVSTLELGDSALYLCASSLVGRQETQYFGPGTRLLVL.

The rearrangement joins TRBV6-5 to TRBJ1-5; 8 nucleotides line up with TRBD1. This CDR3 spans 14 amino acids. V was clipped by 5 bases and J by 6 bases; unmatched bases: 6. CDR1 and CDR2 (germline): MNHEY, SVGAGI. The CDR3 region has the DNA TGTGCCAGCAGTCTGGACAGGGATGCTCAGCCCCAGCATTTT. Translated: CASSLDRDAQPQHF.

CDR3 protein: CASSKMQGVNTEAFF. CDR3 DNA sequence: TGTGCCAGCAGTAAAATGCAGGGGGTGAACACTGAAGCTTTCTTT. The rearrangement joins TRBV6-5 to TRBJ1-1; 7 nucleotides match TRBD1. The CDR3 is 15 residues long. Germline CDR1 reads MNHEY; CDR2 reads SVGAGI. J was trimmed by 0 bases and V by 5 bases; bases with no gene match: 6.

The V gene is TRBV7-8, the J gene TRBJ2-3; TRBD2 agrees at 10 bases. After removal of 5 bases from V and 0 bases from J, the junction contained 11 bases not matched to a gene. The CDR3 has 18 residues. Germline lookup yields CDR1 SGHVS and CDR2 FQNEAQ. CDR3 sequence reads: CASSLVATSGASTDTQYF. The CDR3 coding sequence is TGTGCCAGCAGCCTCGTGGCTACTAGCGGGGCTAGCACAGATACGCAGTATTTT.

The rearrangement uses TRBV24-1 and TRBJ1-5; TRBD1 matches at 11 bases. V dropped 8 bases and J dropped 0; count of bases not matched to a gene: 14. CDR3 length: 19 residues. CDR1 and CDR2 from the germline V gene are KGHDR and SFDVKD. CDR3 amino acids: CATIIPDRGPCLSNQPQHF. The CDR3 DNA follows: TGTGCCACCATCATTCCGGACAGGGGGCCCTGTCTTAGCAATCAGCCCCAGCATTTT.

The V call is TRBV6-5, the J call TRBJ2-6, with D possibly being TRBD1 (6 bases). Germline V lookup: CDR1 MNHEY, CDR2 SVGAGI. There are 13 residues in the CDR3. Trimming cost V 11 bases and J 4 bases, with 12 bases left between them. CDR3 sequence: CAGGEGGANVLTF. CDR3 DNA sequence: TGTGCCGGGGGCGAGGGCGGGGCCAACGTCCTGACTTTC.

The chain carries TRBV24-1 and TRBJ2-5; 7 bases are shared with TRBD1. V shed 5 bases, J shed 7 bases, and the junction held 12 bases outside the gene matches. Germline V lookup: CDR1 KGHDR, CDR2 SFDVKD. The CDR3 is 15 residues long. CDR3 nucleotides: TGTGCCACCAGTGCCCGCGACAGGGTAGATAGGACCCAGTACTTC. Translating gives CATSARDRVDRTQYF.

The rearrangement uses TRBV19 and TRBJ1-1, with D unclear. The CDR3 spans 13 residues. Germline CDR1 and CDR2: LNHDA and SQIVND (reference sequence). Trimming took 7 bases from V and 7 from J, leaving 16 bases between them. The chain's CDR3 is CASNADYRSEAFF. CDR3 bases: TGTGCCAGTAACGCCGATTATCGGAGTGAAGCTTTCTTT. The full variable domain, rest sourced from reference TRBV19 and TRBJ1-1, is DGGITQSPKYLFRKEGQNVTLSCEQNLNHDAMYWYRQDPGQGLRLIYYSQIVNDFQKGDIAEGYSVSREKKESFPLTVTSAQKNPTAFYLCASNADYRSEAFFGQGTRLTVV.